These 8 T cell receptor beta chains came from one sample sequenced in a study of blood T cell repertoires in COVID-19 (dated by TCRdb to 2020 to 2021). Library preparation was by the immunoSEQ multiplex PCR assay. Drawn from immuneACCESS, this table holds only the in-frame rearrangements with V and J called that TCRdb kept. Clones are partly lost; checked studies trace under half to an unresolved V gene and leave the rest unexplained. The sample includes a few hundred thousand clones, with about 87% observed a single time. The ten largest clonotypes hold over 2% of the sample. Sequencing input: peripheral blood. Receptors were obtained from a woman aged 50 to 60 with acute or convalescent COVID-19.

The chain has TRBV23-1 and TRBJ2-1, with TRBD1 matching over 7 bases. TRBV23-1 falls under the ORF class, with uncertain function. The V gene end was trimmed by 8 bases and the J gene end by 0 bases; junction bases not matched to a gene: 7. This CDR3 contains 15 residues. DNA of the CDR3: TGCGCCAGCGGAAGGGGACAGAGCTCCTACAATGAGCAGTTCTTC. Translating it yields CASGRGQSSYNEQFF.

This chain links TRBV7-9 with TRBJ2-7; a weak D match, TRBD1 (5 bases). CDR1 is SEHNR and CDR2 is FQNEAQ in the germline V gene (reference sequence). The CDR3 runs 11 residues. The V end lost 2 bases, the J end lost 11 bases, and 10 bases lay between the germline ends. The DNA for the CDR3 is TGTGCCAGCAGCTTATTACAGGAAAAGTACTTC. This codes for CASSLLQEKYF.

The chain couples TRBV7-2 to TRBJ2-7; 9 nucleotides line up with TRBD1. The length of the CDR3 is 17 residues. V was pared by 4 bases and J by 0 bases, with 10 bases of the junction left unmatched. CDR1 SGHTA and CDR2 FQGNSA come from the germline V gene. The CDR3 protein is CASSSQTGTGYSYEQYF. The CDR3 DNA follows: TGTGCCAGCAGCTCGCAGACCGGGACAGGGTACTCCTACGAGCAGTACTTC.

V usage is TRBV6-5 and J usage is TRBJ2-3, with 8 bases aligning to TRBD2. Germline V CDR1 and CDR2: MNHEY, SVGAGI. The trim removed 2 bases at V and 1 base at J, leaving 2 bases unmatched. The CDR3 spans 15 residues. This CDR3 reads CASSYRREGTDTQYF. The CDR3 DNA is TGTGCCAGCAGTTACCGGCGGGAGGGCACAGATACGCAGTATTTT.

The genes are TRBV27 and TRBJ2-1; TRBD2 agrees at 10 bases. The CDR3 consists of 16 residues. With V trimmed by 3 bases and J by 6 bases, 8 bases remained unmatched. In germline, CDR1 is MNHEY, CDR2 SMNVEV (reference sequence). The CDR3, as DNA: TGTGCCAGCAGTTTGTCCCGGAGCGGGAGGGGCAATGAGCAGTTCTTC. It translates to CASSLSRSGRGNEQFF.

The chain uses TRBV19 and TRBJ1-2; TRBD1 is a possible D gene (6 bases). This CDR3 region has 12 residues. Germline V gene sequence: CDR1 LNHDA, CDR2 SQIVND (reference sequence). Trimming shortened V by 8 bases and J by 0 bases, and 7 bases separated the two germline ends. The CDR3 here is CASGTTNYGYTF. CDR3 nucleotide sequence: TGTGCCAGTGGGACAACTAACTATGGCTACACCTTC.

V usage is TRBV12-5 and J usage is TRBJ2-3; TRBD2 is a possible D gene (6 bases). The germline V gene encodes CDR1 LGHNT and CDR2 FRNRAP. The CDR3 covers 18 residues. Trimming cost V 2 bases and J 3 bases, with 21 bases left between them. The CDR3 reads CASGLIWLAPQGTDTQYF. DNA of the CDR3: TGTGCTAGTGGTTTGATATGGCTAGCGCCTCAAGGGACAGATACGCAGTATTTT.

V and J are TRBV6-5 and TRBJ1-2, with TRBD1 matching over 7 bases. The junction had 6 bases not matched to a gene; V was cut back by 4 bases and J by 4 bases. The germline gives CDR1 MNHEY, CDR2 SVGAGI. This CDR3 has 14 residues. The DNA of the CDR3 is TGTGCCAGCAGTTTAATGTCAGGGGGCTATGGCTACACCTTC. Amino acid sequence: CASSLMSGGYGYTF.